These 25 T cell receptor beta chains share one sample of origin, sequenced in a study of identical twins (dated by TCRdb to between 2015 and 2016). Library construction relied on 5' RACE. The data were produced on an Illumina HiSeq 2000. TCRdb's own reprocessing of the public reads used fastp at Q25 and MiXCR and kept productive beta chains. CDR3 protein sequences are deduplicated, and each keeps its most common genes and DNA. The sample table lists approximately 1.8 million distinct CDR3 sequences, around a third of them with a count of one. Approximately 0.29% of the sample comes from the top ten. Sequenced input: cord blood. The receptors here all came from a newborn girl in good health.

This chain connects TRBV12-3 or TRBV12-4 to TRBJ2-7; D call uncertain. The CDR3 length is 15 residues. V was shortened by 5 bases and J by 5 bases, with 19 bases between the two germline ends. Here the CDR3 DNA reads TGTGCCAGCAGTGGCCCACGGGCGCCAAGTAACGAGCAGTACTTC. It translates to CASSGPRAPSNEQYF.

This chain connects TRBV2 to TRBJ2-1, with TRBD2 matching over 11 bases. This CDR3 spans 17 amino acids. Trimming at V came to 6 bases and at J to 0 bases, leaving 7 bases not matched to a gene. Germline-derived CDR1 and CDR2 are SNHLY and FYNNEI. CDR3 amino acids: CASSGLAGESSYNEQFF. The CDR3 nucleotides are TGTGCCAGCAGCGGACTAGCGGGTGAGAGCTCCTACAATGAGCAGTTCTTC.

This clonotype was counted a few times. The J gene is TRBJ2-5, the V gene TRBV6-2 or TRBV6-3, with 8 bases that match TRBD2. Germline CDR1 and CDR2: MNHEY and SVGEGT. V lost 5 bases to trimming and J lost 6 bases; unmatched junction nucleotides: 8. The CDR3 spans 14 residues. Here the CDR3 DNA reads TGTGCCAGCAGTCTCGGACTAGCAGTGAAGACCCAGTACTTC. Translated: CASSLGLAVKTQYF.

The chain employs TRBV7-2 and TRBJ2-1, with 10 positions matching TRBD2. This CDR3 contains 15 residues. V shed 5 bases, J shed 9 bases, and the junction held 10 bases outside the gene matches. Germline V gene sequence: CDR1 SGHTA, CDR2 FQGNSA. DNA for the CDR3: TGTGCCAGCAGCCCACTAGCGGGGTTCAATACTGAGCAGTTCTTC. This codes for CASSPLAGFNTEQFF.

V gene TRBV15 combines with J gene TRBJ2-1; no reliable D call. CDR3 size: 17 residues. Looked up from germline, CDR1 is LNHNV and CDR2 is YYDKDF (reference sequence). Trimming pared 0 bases from V and 4 bases from J, leaving 16 bases between. The CDR3 sequence is CATSRDPTWTPYNEQFF. CDR3 nucleotides: TGTGCCACCAGCAGAGACCCAACTTGGACCCCATACAATGAGCAGTTCTTC.

This rearrangement joins TRBV12-3 or TRBV12-4 to TRBJ2-5; 8 positions match TRBD2. This CDR3 is 15 amino acids long. Trimming took 5 bases from V and 5 from J; bases not matched to a gene: 10. DNA for the CDR3: TGTGCCAGCAGTCCCCGGACTAGCATGTGGGAGACCCAGTACTTC. Encoded protein: CASSPRTSMWETQYF.

CDR3 coding DNA: TGTGCCAGCAGTCCCCGACTAGCGGGAGGCGGTTTTTTCTATGAGCAGTTCTTC. Translating gives CASSPRLAGGGFFYEQFF. The genes are TRBV27 and TRBJ2-1; 13 nucleotides agree with TRBD2. Germline CDR1 and CDR2: MNHEY and SMNVEV (reference sequence). CDR3 size: 18 residues. The ends lost 5 bases at V and 8 bases at J; junction bases unmatched: 15.

This clonotype was counted only a few times. The V and J genes are TRBV4-1 and TRBJ1-2; perhaps TRBD1 as D (5 bases). V was pared by 5 bases and J by 0 bases, with 13 bases between. Germline V gene lookup returns CDR1 MGHRA and CDR2 YSYEKL. The CDR3 covers 15 residues. CDR3 DNA sequence: TGCGCCAGCAGCGTCCCGGGACGGACTAACTATGGCTACACCTTC. This sequence encodes CASSVPGRTNYGYTF.

The chain employs TRBV20-1 and TRBJ2-4, with unresolved D. The J call may be in error: the DNA end matches TRBJ2-5 better. CDR1 and CDR2 from the germline V gene are DFQATT and SNEGSKA (reference sequence). There are 13 residues in the CDR3. The CDR3 loop is CSATFKQKETQYF. CDR3 DNA sequence: TGCAGTGCTACCTTCAAGCAAAAAGAGACCCAGTACTTC.

The V gene is TRBV5-6, the J gene TRBJ2-7, with a weak D call TRBD2 (6 bases). The V gene's germline CDR1 is SGHDT and CDR2 YYEEEE. Trimming stripped 4 bases from V and 5 bases from J, with 13 bases between. The CDR3 loop spans 13 amino acids. CDR3 DNA: TGTGCCAGCAGCACGGGACTGTGGGACGAGCAGTACTTC. This translates into CASSTGLWDEQYF.

This clonotype appeared a single time. This sequence joins TRBV11-2 and TRBJ2-7, with TRBD2 matching 9 bases. Per the germline V gene, CDR1 is SGHAT and CDR2 is FQNNGV. The CDR3 covers 15 residues. The J segment lost 0 bases and the V segment lost 6 bases, leaving 6 bases of the junction unmatched. The CDR3 sequence is CASRGGRVSSYEQYF. CDR3 in DNA: TGTGCCAGCAGGGGCGGGAGGGTGAGCTCCTACGAGCAGTACTTC.

The V gene is TRBV5-1, the J gene TRBJ2-3, with 11 bases lining up with TRBD2. From germline, CDR1 is SGHRS and CDR2 YFSETQ. This CDR3 contains 15 residues. The V and J ends lost 0 bases and 5 bases, in that order; junction bases with no gene match: 2. The CDR3 DNA sequence: TGCGCCAGCAGCTTGGGGGGGACTAGCGGAGATACGCAGTATTTT. Protein product: CASSLGGTSGDTQYF.

For this clonotype: Mismatch with germline at one junction end may stem from a read error. The J gene is TRBJ2-7, the V gene TRBV9; no firm D call. Germline lookup yields CDR1 SGDLS and CDR2 YYNGEE. CDR3 size: 14 residues. The CDR3 bases are TGTGCCAACAGCGCCCACCTTAGCTCCTACGAGCAGTACTTC. Protein product: CANSAHLSSYEQYF.

V is TRBV6-1 and J is TRBJ1-4; the D gene is possibly TRBD1 (5 bases). There are 17 residues in the CDR3. Trimming cost V 4 bases and J 3 bases, with 18 bases left between them. CDR1 and CDR2 (germline): MNHNS, SASEGT. The CDR3 is CASSAQGFGGANEKLFF. The CDR3 DNA is TGTGCCAGCAGTGCCCAGGGCTTCGGGGGGGCTAATGAAAAACTGTTTTTT.

The J gene is TRBJ2-7, the V gene TRBV7-2, with 8 bases aligning to TRBD2. The V segment lost 6 bases and the J segment 1 base; nucleotides outside the gene matches: 14. Germline CDR1 and CDR2: SGHTA and FQGNSA. The CDR3 runs 17 residues. The CDR3 protein is CASSYGLALLGSYEQYF. The CDR3 DNA follows: TGTGCCAGCAGTTACGGACTAGCCCTACTGGGGTCCTACGAGCAGTACTTC. Looking up the rest from reference TRBV7-2 and TRBJ2-7 gives the full variable domain: GAGVSQSPSNKVTEKGKDVELRCDPISGHTALYWYRQSLGQGLEFLIYFQGNSAPDKSGLPSDRFSAERTGGSVSTLTIQRTQQEDSAVYLCASSYGLALLGSYEQYFGPGTRLTVT.

This chain connects TRBV4-2 to TRBJ2-2; 8 bases agree with TRBD2. CDR1 and CDR2 (germline): LGHNA, YNFKEQ. The CDR3 spans 15 residues. Trimming removed 0 bases from V and 6 bases from J; junction bases left unmatched: 3. CDR3 nucleotide sequence: TGTGCCAGCAGCCAAGACCCACTAGCGGCCGGGGAGCTGTTTTTT. This codes for CASSQDPLAAGELFF.

This clonotype was detected only a few times. The chain is built from TRBV20-1 and TRBJ2-5, with D unresolved. Germline V gene lookup returns CDR1 DFQATT and CDR2 SNEGSKA (reference sequence). Trimming cost V 0 bases and J 11 bases, with 10 bases left between them. The CDR3 is made up of 11 amino acids. The CDR3 region is CSARDTAVQYF. In DNA form, the CDR3 reads TGCAGTGCTAGAGATACGGCGGTGCAGTACTTC.

The chain couples TRBV20-1 to TRBJ1-6; perhaps TRBD1 as D (5 bases). Germline V lookup: CDR1 DFQATT, CDR2 SNEGSKA (reference sequence). Trimming stripped 6 bases from V and 10 bases from J, with 10 bases between. The length of the CDR3 is 11 residues. The CDR3 DNA is TGCAGTGCGTGGACAAGGTCACCCCTCCACTTT. Translation gives CSAWTRSPLHF.

This clonotype was recorded once. The chain has TRBV15 and TRBJ1-1; D remains ambiguous. The CDR3 is made up of 17 amino acids. With 0 bases removed from V and 0 bases from J, the gap between germline ends came to 14 bases. The germline gives CDR1 LNHNV, CDR2 YYDKDF (reference sequence). This chain's CDR3 is CATSRDLRTVMNTEAFF. In DNA form, the CDR3 reads TGTGCCACCAGCAGAGATCTGCGGACGGTTATGAACACTGAAGCTTTCTTT.

The genes are TRBV28 and TRBJ2-1, with D perhaps matching TRBD1 (6 bases). Trimming pared 3 bases from V and 10 bases from J, leaving 43 bases between. The CDR3 contains 23 residues. Germline CDR1 MDHEN, CDR2 SYDVKM. CDR3 in amino acids: CASSFPAPFTTLSLRRRQVEQFF. The CDR3 DNA is TGTGCCAGCAGTTTTCCCGCTCCTTTTACCACCCTAAGCCTACGCCGGAGACAGGTAGAGCAGTTCTTC.

The V and J genes are TRBV5-5 and TRBJ1-5; 7 nucleotides align to TRBD1. The CDR3 has 17 amino acids. CDR1 is SGHKS, CDR2 YYEKEE, per germline (reference sequence). V lost 2 bases to trimming and J lost 0 bases; unmatched junction nucleotides: 8. The CDR3 spells CASSFRGVGYSNQPQHF. The CDR3 nucleotides are TGTGCCAGCAGCTTCAGGGGGGTAGGGTATAGCAATCAGCCCCAGCATTTT.

The V call is TRBV6-1, the J call TRBJ1-5, with TRBD1 as a possible D gene (5 bases). Germline V lookup: CDR1 MNHNS, CDR2 SASEGT. Trimming removed 4 bases at V and 3 bases at J, with 16 bases between. The length of the CDR3 is 16 residues. The CDR3 region has the DNA TGTGCCAGCAGTGGGGACCCCTCTAAGATCAATCAGCCCCAGCATTTT. Its protein is CASSGDPSKINQPQHF.

V and J are TRBV9 and TRBJ1-2; D is possibly TRBD1 (5 bases). The V end was cut by 0 bases, the J end by 2 bases, with 14 bases between. CDR3 length equals 16 residues. Germline V gives CDR1 SGDLS, CDR2 YYNGEE. CDR3 loop: CASSVGQSLSNYGYTF. CDR3 sequence (DNA): TGTGCCAGCAGCGTAGGACAGAGCCTCTCGAACTATGGCTACACCTTC. Variable domain in full (rest from reference TRBV9 and TRBJ1-2): DSGVTQTPKHLITATGQRVTLRCSPRSGDLSVYWYQQSLDQGLQFLIQYYNGEERAKGNILERFSAQQFPDLHSELNLSSLELGDSALYFCASSVGQSLSNYGYTFGSGTRLTVV.

This clonotype was detected only a few times. The chain carries TRBV20-1 and TRBJ2-3; D is unclear. The CDR3 covers 12 residues. V was clipped by 1 base and J by 6 bases, with 8 bases between them. Germline V CDR1 and CDR2: DFQATT, SNEGSKA (reference sequence). CDR3 protein: CSARGYWDTQYF. In DNA form, the CDR3 reads TGCAGTGCTAGAGGTTACTGGGATACGCAGTATTTT.

This clonotype has ten or more counts. CDR3 sequence reads: CASSPLRVLALIKNNEQFF. The CDR3 DNA is TGCGCCAGCAGCCCTTTAAGGGTCCTAGCGTTGATAAAGAACAATGAGCAGTTCTTC. The chain joins TRBV4-1 to TRBJ2-1; the D gene is possibly TRBD2 (6 bases). Germline CDR1 and CDR2: MGHRA and YSYEKL. The CDR3 has 19 amino acids. The V and J ends lost 4 bases and 5 bases respectively, with 27 bases between them.